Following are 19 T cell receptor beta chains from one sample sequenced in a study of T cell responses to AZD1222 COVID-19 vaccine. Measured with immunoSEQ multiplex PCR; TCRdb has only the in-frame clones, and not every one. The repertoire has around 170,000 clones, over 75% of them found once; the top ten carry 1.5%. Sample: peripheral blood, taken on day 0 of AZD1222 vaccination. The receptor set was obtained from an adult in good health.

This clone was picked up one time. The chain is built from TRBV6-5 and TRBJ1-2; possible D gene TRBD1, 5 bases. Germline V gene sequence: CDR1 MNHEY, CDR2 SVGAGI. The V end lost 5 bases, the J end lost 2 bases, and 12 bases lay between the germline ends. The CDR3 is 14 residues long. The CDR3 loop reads CASSPRDGNYGYTF. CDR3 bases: TGTGCCAGCAGTCCGCGGGACGGGAACTATGGCTACACCTTC.

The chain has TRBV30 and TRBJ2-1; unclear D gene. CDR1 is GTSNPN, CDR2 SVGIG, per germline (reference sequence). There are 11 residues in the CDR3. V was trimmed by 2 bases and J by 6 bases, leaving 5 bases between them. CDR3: CAWSLGNEQFF. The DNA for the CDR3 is TGTGCCTGGAGTCTGGGCAATGAGCAGTTCTTC.

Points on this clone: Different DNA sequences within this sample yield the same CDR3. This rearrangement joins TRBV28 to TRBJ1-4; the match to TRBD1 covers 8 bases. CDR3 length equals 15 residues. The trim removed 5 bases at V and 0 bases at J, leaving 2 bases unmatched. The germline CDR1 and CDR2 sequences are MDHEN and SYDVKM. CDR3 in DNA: TGTGCCAGCAGTCCGGACAGGGCAACTAATGAAAAACTGTTTTTT. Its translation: CASSPDRATNEKLFF.

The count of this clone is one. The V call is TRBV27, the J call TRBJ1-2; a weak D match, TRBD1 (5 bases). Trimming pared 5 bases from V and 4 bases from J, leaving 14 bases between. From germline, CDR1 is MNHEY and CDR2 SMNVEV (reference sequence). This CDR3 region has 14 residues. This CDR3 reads CASSPPGRSYGYTF. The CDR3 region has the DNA TGTGCCAGCAGTCCCCCAGGGCGATCCTATGGCTACACCTTC.

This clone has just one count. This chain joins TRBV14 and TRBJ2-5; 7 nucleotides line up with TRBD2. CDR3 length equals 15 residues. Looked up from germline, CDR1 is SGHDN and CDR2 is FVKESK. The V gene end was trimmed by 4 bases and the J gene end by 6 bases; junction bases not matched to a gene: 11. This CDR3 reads CASSLNRGVGKTQYF. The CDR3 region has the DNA TGTGCCAGCAGCCTCAATCGGGGGGTCGGAAAGACCCAGTACTTC.

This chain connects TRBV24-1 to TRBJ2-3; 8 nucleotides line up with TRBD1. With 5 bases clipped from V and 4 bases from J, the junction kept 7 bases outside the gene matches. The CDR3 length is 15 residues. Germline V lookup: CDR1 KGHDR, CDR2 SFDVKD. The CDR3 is CATSGGQGRPDTQYF. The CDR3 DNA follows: TGTGCCACCAGTGGAGGACAGGGTCGCCCAGATACGCAGTATTTT.

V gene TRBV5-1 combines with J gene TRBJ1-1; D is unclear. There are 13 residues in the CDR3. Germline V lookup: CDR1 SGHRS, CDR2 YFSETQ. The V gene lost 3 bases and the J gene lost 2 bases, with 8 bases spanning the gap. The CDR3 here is CASSWSSNTEAFF. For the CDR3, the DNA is TGCGCCAGCAGCTGGAGCAGCAACACTGAAGCTTTCTTT.

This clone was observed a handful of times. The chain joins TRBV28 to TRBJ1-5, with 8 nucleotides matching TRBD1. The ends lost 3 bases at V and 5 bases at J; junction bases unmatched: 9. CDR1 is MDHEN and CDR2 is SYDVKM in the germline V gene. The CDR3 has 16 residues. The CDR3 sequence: CASSFVGQGGDQPQHF. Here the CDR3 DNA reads TGTGCCAGCAGTTTCGTTGGACAGGGCGGGGATCAGCCCCAGCATTTT.

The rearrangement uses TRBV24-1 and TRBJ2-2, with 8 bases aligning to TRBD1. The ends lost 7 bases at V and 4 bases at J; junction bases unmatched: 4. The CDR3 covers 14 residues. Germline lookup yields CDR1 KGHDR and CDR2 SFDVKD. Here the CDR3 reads CATRRTGITGELFF. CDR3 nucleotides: TGTGCCACCAGGAGGACAGGGATCACCGGGGAGCTGTTTTTT.

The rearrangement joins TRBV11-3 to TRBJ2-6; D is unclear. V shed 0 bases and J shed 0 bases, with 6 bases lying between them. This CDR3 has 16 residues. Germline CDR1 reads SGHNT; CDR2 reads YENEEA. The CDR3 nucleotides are TGTGCCAGCAGCTTAGAGTCCCACTCTGGGGCCAACGTCCTGACTTTC. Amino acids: CASSLESHSGANVLTF.

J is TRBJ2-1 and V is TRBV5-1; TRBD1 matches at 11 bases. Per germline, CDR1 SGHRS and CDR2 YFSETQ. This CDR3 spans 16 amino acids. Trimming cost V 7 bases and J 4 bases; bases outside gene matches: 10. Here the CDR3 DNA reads TGCGCCAGCGGCATCTCCGGGACAGGGGGATACAATGAGCAGTTCTTC. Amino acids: CASGISGTGGYNEQFF.

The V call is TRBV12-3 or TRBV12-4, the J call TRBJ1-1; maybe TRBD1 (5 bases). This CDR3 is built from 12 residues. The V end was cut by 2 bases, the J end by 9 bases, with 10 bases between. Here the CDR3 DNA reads TGTGCCAGCAGTTTACCGGGACTTAAAGCTTTCTTT. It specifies CASSLPGLKAFF.

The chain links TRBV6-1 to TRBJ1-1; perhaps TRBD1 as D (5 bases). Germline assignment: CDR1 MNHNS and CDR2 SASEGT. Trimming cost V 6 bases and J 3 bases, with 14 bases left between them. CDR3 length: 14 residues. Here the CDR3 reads CASRFKGRYTEAFF. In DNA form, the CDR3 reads TGTGCCAGCAGGTTCAAGGGACGGTACACTGAAGCTTTCTTT.

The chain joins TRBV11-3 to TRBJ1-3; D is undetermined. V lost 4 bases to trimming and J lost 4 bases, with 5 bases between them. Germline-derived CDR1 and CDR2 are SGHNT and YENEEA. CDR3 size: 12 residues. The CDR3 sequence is CASSSEGNTIYF. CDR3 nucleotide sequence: TGTGCCAGCAGCTCGGAAGGAAACACCATATATTTT. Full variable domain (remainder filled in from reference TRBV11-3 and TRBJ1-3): EAGVVQSPRYKIIEKKQPVAFWCNPISGHNTLYWYLQNLGQGPELLIRYENEEAVDDSQLPKDRFSAERLKGVDSTLKIQPAELGDSAVYLCASSSEGNTIYFGEGSWLTVV.

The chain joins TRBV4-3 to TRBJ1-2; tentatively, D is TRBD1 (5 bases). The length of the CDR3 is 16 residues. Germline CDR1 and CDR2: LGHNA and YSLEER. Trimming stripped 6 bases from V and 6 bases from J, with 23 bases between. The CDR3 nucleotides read TGCGCCAGCAGTTACCAAAGGGGTGTCGGGGCGGATGGCTACACCTTC. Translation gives CASSYQRGVGADGYTF.

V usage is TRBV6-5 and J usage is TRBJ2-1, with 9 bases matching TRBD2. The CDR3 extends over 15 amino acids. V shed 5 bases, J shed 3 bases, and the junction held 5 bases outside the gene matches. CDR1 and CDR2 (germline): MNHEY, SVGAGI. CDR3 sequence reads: CASSNSGGHYNEQFF. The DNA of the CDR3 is TGTGCCAGCAGTAATAGCGGGGGCCACTACAATGAGCAGTTCTTC.

This CDR3 is CASGWTAGNTIYF. CDR3 coding DNA: TGCGCCAGCGGCTGGACAGCTGGAAACACCATATATTTT. The V call is TRBV5-1, the J call TRBJ1-3, with a tentative D call TRBD1 (6 bases). The germline CDR1 and CDR2 sequences are SGHRS and YFSETQ. This CDR3 is 13 amino acids long. V was pared by 7 bases and J by 2 bases, with 10 bases between. Looking up the rest from reference TRBV5-1 and TRBJ1-3 gives the full variable domain: KAGVTQTPRYLIKTRGQQVTLSCSPISGHRSVSWYQQTPGQGLQFLFEYFSETQRNKGNFPGRFSGRQFSNSRSEMNVSTLELGDSALYLCASGWTAGNTIYFGEGSWLTVV.

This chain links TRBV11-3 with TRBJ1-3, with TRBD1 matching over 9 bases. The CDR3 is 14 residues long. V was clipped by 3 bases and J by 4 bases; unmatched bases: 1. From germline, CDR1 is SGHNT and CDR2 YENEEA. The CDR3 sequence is CASSFGQGGNTIYF. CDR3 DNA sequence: TGTGCCAGCAGCTTCGGACAGGGGGGAAACACCATATATTTT.

CDR3 sequence reads: CASSFAGGMNTEAFF. Here the CDR3 DNA reads TGCGCCAGCAGCTTCGCGGGCGGGATGAACACTGAAGCTTTCTTT. The chain carries TRBV5-1 and TRBJ1-1; D ambiguous. The CDR3 is 15 amino acids. Germline values: CDR1 SGHRS, CDR2 YFSETQ. V dropped 2 bases and J dropped 0 bases, with 11 bases sitting between them. Full variable domain (missing parts from reference TRBV5-1 and TRBJ1-1): KAGVTQTPRYLIKTRGQQVTLSCSPISGHRSVSWYQQTPGQGLQFLFEYFSETQRNKGNFPGRFSGRQFSNSRSEMNVSTLELGDSALYLCASSFAGGMNTEAFFGQGTRLTVV.